The 14 T cell receptor beta chains reported below all come from one sample, sequenced in a study of post-analysis software for immune sequencing data (dated by TCRdb to 2013 to 2016). Their antigens remain unidentified. To prepare the library, PCR was applied. Sequencing was performed on an Illumina HiSeq 2500. To reduce PCR and sequencing biases, unique molecular identifiers were built into the TCR beta cDNA libraries. In-frame beta chains were kept once TCRdb had trimmed the public reads at Q25 with fastp and called clones with MiXCR. Each CDR3 protein appears once, grouped with its most common genes and DNA. In all, the sample holds over 250,000 distinct CDR3 sequences, and about 38% of those were seen once. Of the sample, 4% to 6% falls within the top ten clones. The paper as a whole reports these results and caveats: Roughly 5 TRBV segments, including TRBV5-6, TRBV5-1 and TRBV20-1, were significantly more frequent in patients than controls.

The sample comprised blood. The receptors originated from a girl aged 10 to 17 with multiple sclerosis.

This clonotype was counted only a few times. The chain combines TRBV28 with TRBJ2-7; D perhaps matches TRBD1 (5 bases). V was cut by 3 bases and J by 0 bases, with 15 bases left in between. The CDR3 totals 16 residues. Germline V CDR1 and CDR2: MDHEN, SYDVKM. The CDR3 reads CASSFPAGYSSYEQYF. The DNA for the CDR3 is TGTGCCAGCAGTTTTCCGGCAGGGTATAGCTCCTACGAGCAGTACTTC.

The chain uses TRBV20-1 and TRBJ2-5; the D is unclear. CDR3 length equals 12 residues. The V end lost 6 bases, the J end lost 4 bases, and 12 bases lay between the germline ends. Per germline, CDR1 DFQATT and CDR2 SNEGSKA (reference sequence). The CDR3 sequence: CSASPGLETQYF. The CDR3 nucleotides read TGCAGTGCGAGTCCAGGTCTAGAGACCCAGTACTTC.

This clonotype was observed at least ten times. V gene TRBV7-9 combines with J gene TRBJ2-1; the D gene is possibly TRBD1 (6 bases). Germline loops: CDR1 SEHNR, CDR2 FQNEAQ (reference sequence). The ends were cut back, 4 bases at V and 9 bases at J, with 16 bases in the middle. The CDR3 consists of 14 residues. The CDR3 sequence is CASSSPSGASEQFF. The CDR3 nucleotides read TGTGCCAGCAGCTCACCGTCAGGGGCAAGTGAGCAGTTCTTC.

Many counts were recorded for this clonotype. The CDR3 loop is CASSPWTASYGYTF. The CDR3 nucleotides read TGTGCCAGCAGCCCCTGGACAGCAAGTTATGGCTACACCTTC. The rearrangement uses TRBV14 and TRBJ1-2; D might be TRBD1 (6 bases). Per germline, CDR1 SGHDN and CDR2 FVKESK. This CDR3 is built from 14 residues. V was trimmed by 4 bases and J by 5 bases, leaving 14 bases between them.

This chain links TRBV12-5 with TRBJ1-2; D ambiguous. Germline CDR1 and CDR2: LGHNT and FRNRAP. The V end was cut by 1 base, the J end by 4 bases, with 4 bases between. The CDR3 is made up of 12 amino acids. Here the CDR3 DNA reads TGTGCTAGTGGTTTGGACGGCTATGGCTACACCTTC. It yields the protein CASGLDGYGYTF. Combining the CDR3 with reference TRBV12-5 and TRBJ1-2 gives the whole variable domain DARVTQTPRHKVTEMGQEVTMRCQPILGHNTVFWYRQTMMQGLELLAYFRNRAPLDDSGMPKDRFSAEMPDATLATLKIQPSEPRDSAVYFCASGLDGYGYTFGSGTRLTVV.

This clonotype was counted between two and nine times. The chain combines TRBV12-3 or TRBV12-4 with TRBJ2-1, with 10 bases lining up with TRBD2. The length of the CDR3 is 14 residues. The trim removed 2 bases at V and 8 bases at J, leaving 3 bases unmatched. The CDR3 DNA follows: TGTGCCAGCAGTTTACTAGCGGGAGACTATGAGCAGTTCTTC. Protein product: CASSLLAGDYEQFF.

On this clonotype itself: A much bigger clone sits one base away, suggesting this may be a read error. The chain joins TRBV7-9 to TRBJ1-2; a possible D gene is TRBD1 (6 bases). This CDR3 has 14 amino acids. CDR1 is SEHNR and CDR2 is FQNEAQ in the germline V gene (reference sequence). CDR3 DNA: TGTACCAGCAGCTTAGAGGCAGGGGACTATGGCTACACCTTC. Translation gives CTSSLEAGDYGYTF.

This clonotype was recorded once. This chain connects TRBV5-1 to TRBJ2-1; D ambiguous. CDR1 SGHRS and CDR2 YFSETQ come from the germline V gene. Trimming shortened V by 4 bases and J by 7 bases, and 9 bases separated the two germline ends. This CDR3 region has 12 residues. The CDR3 spells CASSLAENEQFF. The CDR3 DNA follows: TGCGCCAGCAGCCTCGCAGAGAATGAGCAGTTCTTC.

In this sample, this clonotype turned up many times. The rearrangement joins TRBV7-8 to TRBJ1-2; D perhaps matches TRBD1 (5 bases). V lost 1 base to trimming and J lost 4 bases, with 13 bases between them. This CDR3 has 15 residues. In germline, CDR1 is SGHVS, CDR2 FQNEAQ. The DNA for the CDR3 is TGTGCCAGCAGCTTAGGCCTGGACGGGGCCTATGGCTACACCTTC. It translates to CASSLGLDGAYGYTF.

The chain carries TRBV18 and TRBJ1-2; D is uncertain. Trimming took 2 bases from V and 2 from J, leaving 15 bases between them. Germline V gene sequence: CDR1 KGHSH, CDR2 LQKENI. The CDR3 extends over 16 amino acids. CDR3 amino acids: CASSPEALTTNYGYTF. The CDR3 DNA sequence: TGTGCCAGCTCACCAGAGGCGTTGACCACAAACTATGGCTACACCTTC.

Regarding this clonotype: This could be a read error, since a much larger clone is one nucleotide away. The CDR3 here is CASSLDSGTKAFF. The CDR3 nucleotides read TGCGCCAGCAGCTTGGATTCAGGGACTAAAGCTTTCTTT. The rearrangement links TRBV5-1 to TRBJ1-1, with D possibly being TRBD1 (5 bases). Trimming left V 0 bases short and J 9 bases short, with 12 bases between. The CDR3 is made up of 13 amino acids. The germline V gene has CDR1 SGHRS and CDR2 YFSETQ.

The chain couples TRBV7-2 to TRBJ1-3; tentative D call: TRBD1 (6 bases). V lost 6 bases and J 2 bases, leaving 11 bases between the germline ends. The CDR3 contains 14 residues. Germline assignment: CDR1 SGHTA and CDR2 FQGNSA. The chain's CDR3 is CASRDRIPGNTIYF. As DNA, the CDR3 is TGTGCCAGCAGAGACAGGATTCCTGGAAACACCATATATTTT.

The rearrangement joins TRBV14 to TRBJ2-5, with TRBD2 matching 9 bases. The CDR3 has 14 amino acids. CDR1 is SGHDN, CDR2 FVKESK, per germline. V lost 5 bases and J lost 11; bases outside the gene matches: 12. CDR3 in amino acids: CASSFSGRGGEQYF. DNA of the CDR3: TGTGCCAGCAGCTTTAGCGGGAGAGGAGGTGAGCAGTACTTC.

Only a few counts were recorded for this clonotype. The chain is built from TRBV6-2 or TRBV6-3 and TRBJ2-7; possibly TRBD1 for D (5 bases). V lost 0 bases and J 1 base, leaving 7 bases between the germline ends. Germline V gene data show CDR1 as MNHEY and CDR2 as SVGEGT. This CDR3 has 14 residues. The CDR3 reads CASSYSQGSYEQYF. The CDR3 nucleotides read TGTGCCAGCAGTTACTCCCAGGGATCCTACGAGCAGTACTTC.